The 20 T cell receptor beta chains below all came from one sample that was sequenced in a study of blood T cell repertoires in COVID-19. Here immunoSEQ multiplex PCR was the method, and the copy in TCRdb shows in-frame clones only, minus some. Of 210,000 or so clones listed, approximately 78% are singletons. Specimen: peripheral blood. The origin of the receptors is a woman aged 40 to 55 with acute or convalescent COVID-19.

The gene calls are TRBV4-3 and TRBJ2-7; 10 bases agree with TRBD2. Trimming removed 1 base from V and 4 bases from J; junction bases left unmatched: 4. The CDR3 totals 15 residues. Germline values: CDR1 LGHNA, CDR2 YSLEER. The CDR3 coding sequence is TGCGCCAGCAGCCAAGGGACTAGCGGCAAGTACGAGCAGTACTTC. Translated, it gives CASSQGTSGKYEQYF.

V is TRBV5-1 and J is TRBJ2-3; 9 bases fit TRBD2. The length of the CDR3 is 14 residues. Trimming at V came to 6 bases and at J to 1 base, leaving 3 bases not matched to a gene. CDR1 and CDR2 (germline): SGHRS, YFSETQ. CDR3 loop: CASNSGSGTDTQYF. The CDR3 DNA follows: TGCGCCAGCAATAGCGGGAGTGGCACAGATACGCAGTATTTT.

This rearrangement joins TRBV9 to TRBJ2-3; no clear D. CDR1 SGDLS and CDR2 YYNGEE come from the germline V gene. CDR3 length equals 16 residues. Trimming took off 3 bases at V and 2 bases at J, with 16 bases between the two ends. As DNA, the CDR3 is TGTGCCAGCAGCGCCCGGTCTTCCCCGTCCACAGATACGCAGTATTTT. Its protein product is CASSARSSPSTDTQYF.

CDR3 in DNA: TGTGCCAGCAGCCCCCGAGCGGGAGGGGCCCAAGAGACCCAGTACTTC. Its translation is CASSPRAGGAQETQYF. The V and J genes are TRBV7-7 and TRBJ2-5; TRBD2 agrees at 10 bases. The length of the CDR3 is 16 residues. Trimming removed 5 bases from V and 1 base from J; junction bases left unmatched: 7. The germline gives CDR1 SSHAT, CDR2 FNYEAQ (reference sequence).

The chain links TRBV19 to TRBJ2-3; a possible D gene is TRBD1 (6 bases). The CDR3 extends over 16 amino acids. The germline V gene encodes CDR1 LNHDA and CDR2 SQIVND (reference sequence). V was clipped by 3 bases and J by 0 bases, with 13 bases between them. For the CDR3, the DNA is TGTGCCAGTAGTATGAATCAGGGGACAAGCACAGATACGCAGTATTTT. Residues: CASSMNQGTSTDTQYF.

The chain carries TRBV29-1 and TRBJ1-1; 7 bases match TRBD1. The CDR3 spans 15 residues. V dropped 0 bases and J dropped 3; count of bases not matched to a gene: 7. CDR1 is SQVTM, CDR2 ANQGSEA, per germline. CDR3 sequence: CSVEDPGGSHTEAFF. In DNA form, the CDR3 reads TGCAGCGTTGAAGACCCAGGGGGGTCCCACACTGAAGCTTTCTTT. Full variable domain (missing parts from reference TRBV29-1 and TRBJ1-1): SAVISQKPSRDICQRGTSLTIQCQVDSQVTMMFWYRQQPGQSLTLIATANQGSEATYESGFVIDKFPISRPNLTFSTLTVSNMSPEDSSIYLCSVEDPGGSHTEAFFGQGTRLTVV.

The rearrangement joins TRBV4-3 to TRBJ2-1; 10 nucleotides align to TRBD1. Germline loops: CDR1 LGHNA, CDR2 YSLEER. The CDR3 is 15 amino acids. V trimming: 0 bases; J trimming: 6 bases; junction bases outside the gene matches: 2. DNA for the CDR3: TGCGCCAGCAGCCAAGATCGGACAGGGGGCAATGAGCAGTTCTTC. It codes for CASSQDRTGGNEQFF.

The rearrangement joins TRBV5-1 to TRBJ1-1; possibly TRBD1 for D (6 bases). V was pared by 3 bases and J by 4 bases, with 13 bases between. CDR3 size: 14 residues. Germline V lookup: CDR1 SGHRS, CDR2 YFSETQ. This CDR3 reads CASSSLRGGTEAFF. In DNA form, the CDR3 reads TGCGCCAGCAGCTCCCTCAGGGGTGGCACTGAAGCTTTCTTT.

The chain is built from TRBV20-1 and TRBJ1-2, with D hard to call. V lost 3 bases to trimming and J lost 8 bases, with 10 bases between them. Per germline, CDR1 DFQATT and CDR2 SNEGSKA (reference sequence). CDR3 length equals 11 residues. The chain's CDR3 is CSARWGGGYTF. The CDR3 coding sequence is TGCAGTGCTAGGTGGGGAGGGGGCTACACCTTC.

V gene TRBV5-1 combines with J gene TRBJ1-2; TRBD1 agrees at 7 bases. J lost 7 bases, V lost 4 bases, and 10 bases had no gene match. The germline V gene encodes CDR1 SGHRS and CDR2 YFSETQ. The CDR3 is made up of 14 amino acids. This CDR3 is CASSDQEGAVGYTF. The CDR3 bases are TGCGCCAGCAGCGACCAAGAGGGGGCAGTTGGCTACACCTTC.

The V and J genes are TRBV21-1 and TRBJ2-1; TRBD2 reflects the table's D call only, with no check against the DNA. TRBV21-1 is given as a pseudogene. This CDR3 contains 14 residues. The DNA for the CDR3 is TGTGCCAGCAGCAAGGGGAGCTCCTACAATGAGCAGTTCTTC. Residues: CASSKGSSYNEQFF.

The rearrangement links TRBV3-1 (or the pseudogene TRBV3-2) to TRBJ1-1, with D tentatively TRBD1 (5 bases). The CDR3 covers 18 residues. Germline V gives CDR1 LGHDT, CDR2 YNNKEL (reference sequence). V dropped 0 bases and J dropped 0 bases, with 17 bases sitting between them. The CDR3 DNA sequence: TGTGCCAGCAGCCAAGAGGACACAAACGAGGAGATGAACACTGAAGCTTTCTTT. Translating gives CASSQEDTNEEMNTEAFF.

This chain connects TRBV7-2 to TRBJ1-3; D gene ambiguous. Germline lookup yields CDR1 SGHTA and CDR2 FQGNSA. V was trimmed by 2 bases and J by 0 bases, leaving 8 bases between them. The CDR3 sequence is 15 residues long. The CDR3 DNA reads as TGTGCCAGCAGCTTAACATTAACCTCTGGAAACACCATATATTTT. This codes for CASSLTLTSGNTIYF.

The chain combines TRBV20-1 with TRBJ2-5; 9 bases are shared with TRBD2. CDR1 and CDR2 (germline): DFQATT, SNEGSKA (reference sequence). Losses at the gene ends were 3 bases for V and 4 bases for J; bases not matched to a gene: 9. The CDR3 runs to 15 residues. The DNA for the CDR3 is TGCAGTGCTAGTTGGTTGGCGGGAGGGAGAGAGACCCAGTACTTC. It specifies CSASWLAGGRETQYF.

The chain joins TRBV11-2 to TRBJ2-2; TRBD2 agrees at 10 bases. CDR1 is SGHAT, CDR2 FQNNGV, per germline. The CDR3 contains 15 residues. V shed 5 bases and J 5 bases; nucleotides not matched to a gene: 5. CDR3 DNA: TGTGCCAGCAGCCGGGGGACTAGCGTGACCGGGGAGCTGTTTTTT. This gives the protein CASSRGTSVTGELFF.

The V and J genes are TRBV27 and TRBJ1-6, with D possibly matching TRBD1 (6 bases). The CDR3 has 16 residues. Germline lookup yields CDR1 MNHEY and CDR2 SMNVEV (reference sequence). Trimming took 0 bases from V and 7 from J, leaving 13 bases between them. The CDR3 coding sequence is TGTGCCAGCAGTTTATCCCGGGGGGCGGCGAATTCACCCCTCCACTTT. Amino acid sequence: CASSLSRGAANSPLHF.

The chain has TRBV12-5 and TRBJ2-7, with D possibly matching TRBD1 (5 bases). There are 14 residues in the CDR3. Germline V CDR1 and CDR2: LGHNT, FRNRAP. V lost 2 bases, J lost 3 bases, and 11 bases lay in between. CDR3 sequence: CASGLSRRVYEQYF. The DNA for the CDR3 is TGTGCTAGTGGTTTGAGTCGCAGGGTCTACGAGCAGTACTTC.

The V and J genes are TRBV28 and TRBJ2-1; 10 bases agree with TRBD2. Trimming removed 10 bases from V and 3 bases from J; junction bases left unmatched: 12. The CDR3 length is 16 residues. CDR1 is MDHEN, CDR2 SYDVKM, per germline. The CDR3 sequence: CAILGGGLAVYNEQFF. Written as DNA, the CDR3 is TGTGCCATCCTAGGGGGAGGACTAGCGGTCTACAATGAGCAGTTCTTC.

The V call is TRBV10-2, the J call TRBJ2-3; D might be TRBD2 (7 bases). Germline CDR1 WSHSY, CDR2 SAAADI. V was trimmed by 6 bases and J by 3 bases, leaving 19 bases between them. CDR3 length: 16 residues. In DNA form, the CDR3 reads TGCGCCAGCAGCGAGAGGGGGGGAGGAATAACAGATACGCAGTATTTT. Translation: CASSERGGGITDTQYF.

The rearrangement joins TRBV19 to TRBJ2-2, with 8 bases fitting TRBD1. This CDR3 is 16 amino acids long. With V trimmed by 5 bases and J by 3 bases, 8 bases remained unmatched. CDR1 is LNHDA, CDR2 SQIVND, per germline (reference sequence). The CDR3 protein is CASSDPDRVYTGELFF. The DNA for the CDR3 is TGTGCCAGTAGTGATCCGGACAGGGTGTACACCGGGGAGCTGTTTTTT.